A selection of T cell receptor beta chains follows, all from one sample in a study of T cell repertoires in cytomegalovirus infection. Their antigens are not known. MiXCR was run by TCRdb on the reads, yielding one entry per CDR3 protein. Of 45,000 to 75,000 distinct CDR3 sequences in the sample, approximately 36% were seen once. Input material: PBMCs, sequenced either directly or after in vitro stimulation (not recorded which). Every receptor here comes from a human donor in good health (CMV status not recorded). Some clones in this sample may be carry-over from other donors' samples. Each CDR3 is given with its conserved first and last residue. The D gene is left open where the match is weak. Clone size appears in some rows only: once, few, many, or a class for an expanded clone.

v_call	j_call	clone_size	d_call	cdr3_aa	cdr3_nt
TRBV3-1	TRBJ2-5	NA	NA	CASSQEQETQYF	TGTGCCAGCAGCCAAGAACAAGAGACCCAGTACTTC
TRBV20-1	TRBJ2-7	few	NA	CSALDSPAYEQYF	TGCAGTGCTTTGGACAGTCCCGCCTACGAGCAGTACTTC
TRBV7-6	TRBJ2-3	few	TRBD2	CASSDTSGADTQYF	TGTGCCAGCAGCGATACCAGCGGGGCAGATACGCAGTATTTT
TRBV2	TRBJ2-1	NA	NA	CASSDGRGNNEQFF	TGTGCCAGCAGTGATGGGCGGGGTAACAATGAGCAGTTCTTC
TRBV12-3/TRBV12-4	TRBJ1-3	few	NA	CASRHTGTVGNTIYF	TGTGCCAGCCGTCATACCGGGACTGTTGGAAACACCATATATTTT
TRBV18	TRBJ2-7	NA	NA	CASSPQKNLNEQYF	TGTGCCAGCTCACCACAAAAGAACCTAAACGAGCAGTACTTC
TRBV19	TRBJ2-3	few	NA	CASRDRGGTDTQYF	TGTGCCAGTAGAGATCGCGGAGGCACAGATACGCAGTATTTT
TRBV6-2/TRBV6-3	TRBJ1-2	NA	NA	CASRKTLQGTNYGYTF	TGTGCCAGCAGAAAGACTCTACAGGGTACTAACTATGGCTACACCTTC
TRBV12-3/TRBV12-4	TRBJ2-1	NA	NA	CDSSLARDNEQFF	TGTGACAGCAGTTTAGCGCGGGACAATGAGCAGTTCTTC
TRBV6-6	TRBJ2-7	few	NA	CASSYSRGRDEQYF	TGTGCCAGCAGTTACTCGCGGGGGCGCGACGAGCAGTACTTC
TRBV5-4	TRBJ2-7	once	NA	CASSIILQGPYEQYF	TGTGCCAGCAGCATAATTTTGCAGGGACCCTACGAGCAGTACTTC
TRBV7-2	TRBJ2-5	few	NA	CASKDTEETQYF	TGTGCCAGCAAGGACACAGAAGAGACCCAGTACTTC
TRBV2	TRBJ2-1	once	NA	CASSPEGSEQFF	TGTGCCAGCAGCCCCGAAGGTAGCGAGCAGTTCTTC
TRBV12-3/TRBV12-4	TRBJ2-1	NA	NA	CASSNGVSSYNEQFF	TGTGCCAGCAGTAATGGAGTGAGCTCCTACAATGAGCAGTTCTTC
TRBV28	TRBJ2-5	many	TRBD2	CASSLEIAGGQETQYF	TGTGCCAGCAGTTTGGAAATAGCGGGAGGGCAAGAGACCCAGTACTTC
TRBV4-2	TRBJ2-7	NA	TRBD2	CASSQGSGGRYEQYF	TGTGCCAGCAGCCAAGGAAGCGGGGGAAGATACGAGCAGTACTTC
TRBV19	TRBJ1-2	NA	TRBD1	CASRRGDRGRNYGYTF	TGTGCCAGTAGACGTGGGGACAGGGGCCGGAACTATGGCTACACCTTC
TRBV7-2	TRBJ1-1	many	NA	CASSLGGQYEAFF	TGTGCCAGCAGCTTAGGAGGGCAGTATGAAGCTTTCTTT
TRBV4-1	TRBJ2-1	NA	NA	CASTTGTPGATYEQFF	TGCGCCAGCACGACGGGGACCCCCGGGGCTACGTATGAGCAGTTCTTC
TRBV7-2	TRBJ2-5	NA	NA	CASSFQSQETQYF	TGTGCCAGCAGCTTCCAGTCCCAAGAGACCCAGTACTTC
TRBV7-2	TRBJ1-2	many	NA	CASSPLQGHGYTF	TGTGCCAGCAGCCCCTTGCAGGGCCATGGCTACACCTTC
TRBV6-1	TRBJ2-3	few	NA	CASRWGLMGGGPDTQYF	TGTGCCAGCAGGTGGGGACTAATGGGCGGGGGCCCAGATACGCAGTATTTT
TRBV2	TRBJ1-3	NA	NA	CASSFFPSTSGNTIYF	TGTGCCAGCAGTTTTTTCCCCAGTACCTCTGGAAACACCATATATTTT
TRBV18	TRBJ1-1	few	NA	CASSKGHPNTEAFF	TGTGCCAGCTCAAAAGGACACCCGAACACTGAAGCTTTCTTT
TRBV20-1	TRBJ2-7	NA	TRBD2	CSALRGGSSEQYF	TGCAGTGCCTTGCGGGGGGGCTCTTCCGAGCAGTACTTC
TRBV12-3/TRBV12-4	TRBJ2-3	NA	NA	CASSLAGRVADTQYF	TGTGCCAGCAGTTTAGCGGGCAGGGTTGCAGATACGCAGTATTTT
TRBV28	TRBJ2-7	many	NA	CASAPRVGEQYF	TGTGCCAGCGCCCCCCGGGTGGGCGAGCAGTACTTC
TRBV7-8	TRBJ1-3	many	NA	CASSYHRLLPGNTIYF	TGTGCCAGCAGCTACCACAGGTTACTCCCTGGAAACACCATATATTTT
TRBV12-3/TRBV12-4	TRBJ2-7	few	NA	CASSFGVRGQYF	TGTGCCAGCAGTTTTGGCGTCCGCGGGCAGTACTTC
TRBV12-5	TRBJ1-1	few	NA	CASGLVPGAEAFF	TGTGCTAGTGGTTTGGTACCGGGAGCAGAGGCTTTCTTT
TRBV6-5	TRBJ1-1	few	NA	CASWRGNTEAFF	TGTGCCAGCTGGAGGGGGAACACTGAAGCTTTCTTT
TRBV11-2	TRBJ2-2	NA	NA	CASSPWIISGELFF	TGTGCCAGCAGCCCCTGGATCATCAGCGGGGAGCTGTTTTTT
TRBV7-2	TRBJ2-5	NA	NA	CASILGGGNQETQYF	TGTGCCAGCATCTTAGGTGGGGGGAACCAGGAGACCCAGTACTTC
TRBV28	TRBJ2-6	NA	NA	CASSLQGFGANVLTF	TGTGCCAGCAGTTTACAGGGTTTTGGGGCCAACGTCCTGACTTTC
TRBV2	TRBJ2-5	NA	NA	CASSENGPETQYF	TGTGCCAGCAGTGAAAACGGGCCAGAGACCCAGTACTTC
TRBV5-1	TRBJ2-2	NA	TRBD2	CASSWGFIAGPNTGELFF	TGCGCCAGCAGCTGGGGTTTCATAGCGGGACCTAACACCGGGGAGCTGTTTTTT
TRBV7-2	TRBJ1-6	NA	TRBD1	CASSLGQGDPLHF	TGTGCCAGCAGCTTAGGACAGGGGGATCCCCTCCACTTT
TRBV5-1	TRBJ2-3	NA	NA	CASSLGGGATDTQYF	TGCGCCAGCAGCTTGGGTGGCGGGGCGACAGATACGCAGTATTTT
TRBV10-3	TRBJ1-2	few	TRBD1	CAVGGQGFDGYTF	TGTGCCGTAGGGGGACAGGGATTCGATGGCTACACCTTC
TRBV7-8	TRBJ2-7	few	TRBD1	CASSVLSGTDSYEQYF	TGTGCCAGCAGCGTATTATCCGGGACAGACTCCTACGAGCAGTACTTC
TRBV14	TRBJ2-1	NA	TRBD2	CASSQATSGTGYNEQFF	TGTGCCAGCAGCCAAGCGACTAGCGGGACGGGCTACAATGAGCAGTTCTTC
TRBV4-1	TRBJ2-1	NA	TRBD2	CASSQGPGAGAGDEQFF	TGCGCCAGCAGCCAAGGCCCTGGGGCGGGAGCTGGCGATGAGCAGTTCTTC
TRBV12-3/TRBV12-4	TRBJ1-3	NA	NA	CASSPGTFSGNTIYF	TGTGCCAGCAGCCCCGGGACATTCTCTGGAAACACCATATATTTT
TRBV6-1	TRBJ2-1	NA	TRBD2	CASSPPLAGLNEQFF	TGTGCCAGCAGTCCCCCCCTAGCGGGATTGAATGAGCAGTTCTTC
TRBV7-2	TRBJ2-1	NA	TRBD2	CASSLGPSGRYNEQFF	TGTGCCAGCAGCTTAGGCCCTAGCGGGAGATACAATGAGCAGTTCTTC
TRBV7-2	TRBJ2-1	NA	TRBD2	CASSLWPSGSGEQFF	TGTGCCAGCAGCTTATGGCCTAGCGGGAGTGGTGAGCAGTTCTTC
TRBV10-3	TRBJ1-2	many	NA	CAITTGNYGYTF	TGTGCCATCACCACAGGGAACTATGGCTACACCTTC
TRBV7-6	TRBJ2-4	few	TRBD1	CASSPRTGEDLDKNIQYF	TGTGCCAGCAGCCCCAGGACAGGGGAGGACCTAGACAAAAACATTCAGTACTTC
TRBV20-1	TRBJ1-6	NA	NA	CSARSQTEPSNSPLHF	TGCAGTGCTAGAAGTCAGACGGAGCCCTCTAATTCACCCCTCCACTTT